This T cell receptor beta chain is from a study of T cells in localized non-small cell lung cancer. The assay was immunoSEQ multiplex PCR, and TCRdb's table has in-frame clones only and misses some. The table has some 10,000 clones, around half seen once. CDR1 and CDR2 from the germline V gene are SGHDN and FVKESK. Trimming removed 4 bases at V and 5 bases at J, with 5 bases between. The CDR3 runs 11 residues. This receptor was identified in a woman aged 40-69 years with stage II squamous cell lung carcinoma. The chain has TRBV14 and TRBJ2-5; no clear D gene. Here the sequenced sample was lymph node tissue, taken before any cancer treatment. The CDR3 nucleotides read TGTGCCAGCAGCCTGAAGGAGACCCAGTACTTC. It yields the protein CASSLKETQYF.